Included here is one T cell receptor beta chain sequence, with context. The entry originates in a study of CD8 T cells in Susac syndrome. RNA amounts of roughly 0.45 to 1 ug underwent reverse transcription with random hexamers. An immunoSEQ multiplex PCR amplified TCR beta CDR3 over 54 Vbeta and 13 Jbeta. TCRdb reprocessed the immunoSEQ multiplex PCR reads with MiXCR, giving one entry per CDR3 protein. The table records around 190,000 distinct CDR3 sequences, 90% to 95% of them present only once. Fulfillment of recently defined diagnostic criteria for definite or probable disease was shown by the patients with Susac syndrome. Through negative isolation, CD4+ and CD8+ T cells were obtained, while TEMRA cells were enriched using FACS. Sequencing was performed on CD4+ T cells from PBMCs. This clonotype was obtained from a human donor with Susac syndrome.

The chain's CDR3 is CAWSLHGASGNQPQHF. CDR3 sequence (DNA): TGTGCCTGGAGTCTTCACGGGGCCAGTGGCAATCAGCCCCAGCATTTT. The chain links TRBV30 to TRBJ1-5, with D tentatively TRBD1 (5 bases). The V gene lost 2 bases and the J gene lost 2 bases, with 16 bases spanning the gap. The CDR3 has 16 residues. The germline CDR1 and CDR2 sequences are GTSNPN and SVGIG (reference sequence).